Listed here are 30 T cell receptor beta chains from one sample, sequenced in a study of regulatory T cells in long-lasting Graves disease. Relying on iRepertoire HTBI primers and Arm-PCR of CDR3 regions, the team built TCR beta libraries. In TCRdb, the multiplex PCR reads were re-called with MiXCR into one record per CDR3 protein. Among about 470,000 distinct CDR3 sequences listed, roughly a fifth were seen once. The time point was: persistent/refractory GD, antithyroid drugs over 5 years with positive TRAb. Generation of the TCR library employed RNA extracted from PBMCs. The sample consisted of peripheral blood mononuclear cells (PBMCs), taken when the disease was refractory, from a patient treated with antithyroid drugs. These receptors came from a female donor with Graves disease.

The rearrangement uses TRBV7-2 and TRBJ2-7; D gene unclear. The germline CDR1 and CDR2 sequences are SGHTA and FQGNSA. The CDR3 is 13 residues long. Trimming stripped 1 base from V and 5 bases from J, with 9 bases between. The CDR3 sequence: CASSLDPRDEQYF. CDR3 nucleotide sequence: TGTGCCAGCAGCTTAGACCCTCGAGACGAGCAGTACTTC.

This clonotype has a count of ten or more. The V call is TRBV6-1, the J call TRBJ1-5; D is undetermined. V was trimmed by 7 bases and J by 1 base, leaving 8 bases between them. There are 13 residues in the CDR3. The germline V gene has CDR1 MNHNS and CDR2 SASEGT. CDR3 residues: CASTRHSNQPQHF. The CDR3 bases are TGTGCCAGCACGAGACACAGCAATCAGCCCCAGCATTTT.

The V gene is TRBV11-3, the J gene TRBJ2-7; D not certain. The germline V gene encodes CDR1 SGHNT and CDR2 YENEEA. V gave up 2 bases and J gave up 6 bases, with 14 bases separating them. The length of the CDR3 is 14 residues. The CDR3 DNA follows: TGTGCCAGCAGCTTACCGGACGGCGCCTGCGAGCAGTACTTC. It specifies CASSLPDGACEQYF.

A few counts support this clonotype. The CDR3 region has the DNA TGTGCCAGCAGCCAAGAAAGGACAGCTGCCTACGAGCAGTACTTC. This gives the protein CASSQERTAAYEQYF. The chain joins TRBV4-2 to TRBJ2-7; D perhaps matches TRBD1 (6 bases). The CDR3 loop spans 15 amino acids. Germline V CDR1 and CDR2: LGHNA, YNFKEQ. Trimming removed 0 bases at V and 2 bases at J, with 11 bases between.

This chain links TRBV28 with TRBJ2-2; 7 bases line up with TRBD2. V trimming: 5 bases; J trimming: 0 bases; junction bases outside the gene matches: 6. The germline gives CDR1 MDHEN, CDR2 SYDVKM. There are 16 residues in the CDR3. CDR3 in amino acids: CASSPGRGANTGELFF. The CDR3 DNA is TGTGCCAGCAGTCCTGGGAGGGGCGCGAACACCGGGGAGCTGTTTTTT. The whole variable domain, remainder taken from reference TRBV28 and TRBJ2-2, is DVKVTQSSRYLVKRTGEKVFLECVQDMDHENMFWYRQDPGLGLRLIYFSYDVKMKEKGDIPEGYSVSREKKERFSLILESASTNQTSMYLCASSPGRGANTGELFFGEGSRLTVL.

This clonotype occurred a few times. The CDR3 here is CASSIADGQSYEQYF. The CDR3 coding sequence is TGTGCCAGTAGTATAGCGGACGGACAATCCTACGAGCAGTACTTC. The chain is built from TRBV19 and TRBJ2-7; possible D gene TRBD1, 5 bases. V lost 1 base and J lost 1, with 11 bases in between. The CDR3 totals 15 residues. CDR1 LNHDA and CDR2 SQIVND come from the germline V gene (reference sequence).

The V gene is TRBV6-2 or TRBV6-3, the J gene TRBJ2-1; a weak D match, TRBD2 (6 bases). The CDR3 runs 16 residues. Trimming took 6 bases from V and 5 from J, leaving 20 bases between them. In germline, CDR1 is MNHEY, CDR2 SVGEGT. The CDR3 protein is CASSTASARSHNEQFF. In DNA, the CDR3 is TGTGCCAGCAGCACTGCTAGCGCAAGGAGCCACAATGAGCAGTTCTTC.

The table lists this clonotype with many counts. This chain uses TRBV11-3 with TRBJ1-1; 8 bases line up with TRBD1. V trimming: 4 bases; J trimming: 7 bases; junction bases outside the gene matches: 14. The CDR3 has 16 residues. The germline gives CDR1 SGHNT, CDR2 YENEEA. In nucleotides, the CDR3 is TGTGCCAGCAGCTCCGAGGGGACAGGCCCTTACCTTGAAGCTTTCTTT. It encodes CASSSEGTGPYLEAFF.

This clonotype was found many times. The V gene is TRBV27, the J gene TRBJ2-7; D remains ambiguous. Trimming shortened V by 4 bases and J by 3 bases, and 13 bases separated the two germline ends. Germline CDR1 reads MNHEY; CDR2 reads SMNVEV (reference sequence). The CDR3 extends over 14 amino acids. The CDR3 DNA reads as TGTGCCAGCAGTTCTGCCGACGGATACTACGAGCAGTACTTC. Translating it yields CASSSADGYYEQYF.

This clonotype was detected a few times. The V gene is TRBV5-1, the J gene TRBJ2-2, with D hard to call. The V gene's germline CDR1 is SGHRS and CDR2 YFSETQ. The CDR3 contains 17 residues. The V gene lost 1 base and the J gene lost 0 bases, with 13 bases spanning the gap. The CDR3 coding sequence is TGCGCCAGCAGCTTGCGTTCTCCGGCCTCGAACACCGGGGAGCTGTTTTTT. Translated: CASSLRSPASNTGELFF.

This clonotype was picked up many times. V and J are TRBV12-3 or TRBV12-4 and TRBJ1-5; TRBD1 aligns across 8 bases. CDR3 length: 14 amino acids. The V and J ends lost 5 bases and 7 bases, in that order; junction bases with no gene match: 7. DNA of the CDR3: TGTGCCAGCAGTCTTGGACAGGGAGGACAGCCCCAGCATTTT. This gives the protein CASSLGQGGQPQHF.

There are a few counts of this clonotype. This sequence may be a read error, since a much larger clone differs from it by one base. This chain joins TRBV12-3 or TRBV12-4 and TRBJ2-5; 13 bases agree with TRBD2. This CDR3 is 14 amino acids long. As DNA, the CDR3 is TGTGCCAGCAGATTAGGACTAGCGGGAGAGATCCAGTACTTC. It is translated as CASRLGLAGEIQYF.

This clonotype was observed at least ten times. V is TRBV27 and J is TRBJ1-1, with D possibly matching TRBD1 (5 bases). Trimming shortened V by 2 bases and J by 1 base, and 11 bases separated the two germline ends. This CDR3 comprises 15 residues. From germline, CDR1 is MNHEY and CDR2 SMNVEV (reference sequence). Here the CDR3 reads CASSLKGTWNTEAFF. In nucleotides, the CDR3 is TGTGCCAGCAGTTTAAAGGGGACCTGGAACACTGAAGCTTTCTTT.

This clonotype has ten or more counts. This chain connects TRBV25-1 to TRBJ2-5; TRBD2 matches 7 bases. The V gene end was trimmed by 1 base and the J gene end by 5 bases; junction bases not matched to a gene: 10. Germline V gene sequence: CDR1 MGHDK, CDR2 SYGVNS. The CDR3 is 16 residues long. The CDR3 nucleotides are TGTGCCAGCAGTGAATTCCAGCGGGGTGAGGACGAGACCCAGTACTTC. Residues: CASSEFQRGEDETQYF.

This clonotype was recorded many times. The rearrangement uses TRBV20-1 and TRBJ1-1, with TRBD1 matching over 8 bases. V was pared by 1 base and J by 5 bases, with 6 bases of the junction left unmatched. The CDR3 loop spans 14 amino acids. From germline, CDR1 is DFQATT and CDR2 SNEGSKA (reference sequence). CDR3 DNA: TGCAGTGCTAGAGGAGGACAGGGTTGGACTGAAGCTTTCTTT. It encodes CSARGGQGWTEAFF.

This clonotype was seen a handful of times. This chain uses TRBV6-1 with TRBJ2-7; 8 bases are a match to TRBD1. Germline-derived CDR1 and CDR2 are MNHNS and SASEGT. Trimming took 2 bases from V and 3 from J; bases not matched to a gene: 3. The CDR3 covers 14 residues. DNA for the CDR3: TGTGCCAGCAGTGAACCGGGACAGGTCTACGAGCAGTACTTC. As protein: CASSEPGQVYEQYF.

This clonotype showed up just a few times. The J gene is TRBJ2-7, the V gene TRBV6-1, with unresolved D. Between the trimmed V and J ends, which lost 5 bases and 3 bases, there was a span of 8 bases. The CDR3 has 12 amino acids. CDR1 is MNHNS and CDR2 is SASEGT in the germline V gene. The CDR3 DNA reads TGTGCCAGCAGTCCGTCTCACTACGAGCAGTACTTC. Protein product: CASSPSHYEQYF.

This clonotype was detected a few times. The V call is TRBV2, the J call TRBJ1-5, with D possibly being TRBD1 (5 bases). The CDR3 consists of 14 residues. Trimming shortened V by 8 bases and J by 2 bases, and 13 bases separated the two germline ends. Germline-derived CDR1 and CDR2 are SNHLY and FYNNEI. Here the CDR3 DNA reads TGTGCCAGCGATACGCCGGGGCGCAATCAGCCCCAGCATTTT. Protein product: CASDTPGRNQPQHF. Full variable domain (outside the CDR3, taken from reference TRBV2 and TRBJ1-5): EPEVTQTPSHQVTQMGQEVILRCVPISNHLYFYWYRQILGQKVEFLVSFYNNEISEKSEIFDDQFSVERPDGSNFTLKIRSTKLEDSAMYFCASDTPGRNQPQHFGDGTRLSIL.

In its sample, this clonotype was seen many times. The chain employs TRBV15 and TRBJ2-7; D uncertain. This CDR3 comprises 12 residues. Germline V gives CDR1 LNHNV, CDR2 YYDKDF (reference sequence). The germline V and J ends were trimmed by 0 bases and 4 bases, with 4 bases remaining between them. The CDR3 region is CATSRDEYEQYF. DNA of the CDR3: TGTGCCACCAGCAGAGATGAGTACGAGCAGTACTTC.

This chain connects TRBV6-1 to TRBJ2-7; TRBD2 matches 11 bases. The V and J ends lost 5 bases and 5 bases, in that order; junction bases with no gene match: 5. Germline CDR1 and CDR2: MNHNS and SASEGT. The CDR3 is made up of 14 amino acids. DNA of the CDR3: TGTGCCAGCAGTCTAGCGGGAGGTTCCCACGAGCAGTACTTC. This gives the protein CASSLAGGSHEQYF.

The CDR3 DNA follows: TGTGCCAGCAGCTTATCAGGGGGCGGCGACACCGGGGAGCTGTTTTTT. Translating gives CASSLSGGGDTGELFF. V and J are TRBV7-2 and TRBJ2-2; TRBD1 aligns across 8 bases. CDR1 and CDR2 from the germline V gene are SGHTA and FQGNSA. V lost 2 bases, J lost 3 bases, and 5 bases stayed unmatched. CDR3 length: 16 residues. Using reference TRBV7-2 and TRBJ2-2 for the parts outside the CDR3, the full variable domain is GAGVSQSPSNKVTEKGKDVELRCDPISGHTALYWYRQSLGQGLEFLIYFQGNSAPDKSGLPSDRFSAERTGGSVSTLTIQRTQQEDSAVYLCASSLSGGGDTGELFFGEGSRLTVL.

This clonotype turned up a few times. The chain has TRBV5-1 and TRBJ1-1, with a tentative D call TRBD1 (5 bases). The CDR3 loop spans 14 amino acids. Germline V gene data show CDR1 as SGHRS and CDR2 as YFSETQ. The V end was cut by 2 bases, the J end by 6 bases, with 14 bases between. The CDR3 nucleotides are TGCGCCAGCAGCTTAGGGACGGGGAGCGCTGAAGCTTTCTTT. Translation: CASSLGTGSAEAFF.

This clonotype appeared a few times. CDR3 nucleotides: TGCAGCGTTGCCCAGGGGTTAGGGGGCTACACCTTC. Protein sequence: CSVAQGLGGYTF. This rearrangement joins TRBV29-1 to TRBJ1-2; tentative D call: TRBD1 (6 bases). Germline V CDR1 and CDR2: SQVTM, ANQGSEA. Between the trimmed V and J ends, which lost 4 bases and 8 bases, there was a span of 14 bases. The CDR3 is 12 amino acids.

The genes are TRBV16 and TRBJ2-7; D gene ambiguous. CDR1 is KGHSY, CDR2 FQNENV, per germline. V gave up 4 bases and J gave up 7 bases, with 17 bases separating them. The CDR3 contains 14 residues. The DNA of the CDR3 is TGTGCCAGCAGCCCCAAAGGGCCGCCCGGGGAGCAGTACTTC. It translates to CASSPKGPPGEQYF.

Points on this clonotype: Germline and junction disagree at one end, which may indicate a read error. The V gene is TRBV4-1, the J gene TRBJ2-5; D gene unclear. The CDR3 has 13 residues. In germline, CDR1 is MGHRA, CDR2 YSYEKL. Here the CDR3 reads CASSQDAQEAQYF. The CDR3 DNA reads TGCGCCAGCAGCCAAGACGCTCAAGAGGCCCAGTACTTC.

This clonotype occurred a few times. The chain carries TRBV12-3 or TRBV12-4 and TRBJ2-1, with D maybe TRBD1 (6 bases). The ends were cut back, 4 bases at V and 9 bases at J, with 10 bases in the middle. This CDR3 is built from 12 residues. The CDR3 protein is CASSYGQSEQFF. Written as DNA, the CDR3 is TGTGCCAGCAGTTACGGACAGTCTGAGCAGTTCTTC.

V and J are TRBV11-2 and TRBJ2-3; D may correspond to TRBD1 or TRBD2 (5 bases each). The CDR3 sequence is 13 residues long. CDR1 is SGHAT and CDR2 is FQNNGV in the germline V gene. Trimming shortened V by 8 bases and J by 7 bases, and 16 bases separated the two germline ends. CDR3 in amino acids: CASGARWDHTQYF. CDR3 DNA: TGTGCCAGCGGGGCTAGGTGGGACCATACGCAGTATTTT.

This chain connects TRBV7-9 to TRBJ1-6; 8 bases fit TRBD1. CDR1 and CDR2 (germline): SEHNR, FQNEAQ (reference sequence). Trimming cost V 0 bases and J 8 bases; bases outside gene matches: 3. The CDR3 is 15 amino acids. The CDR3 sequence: CASSLAPTGDSPLHF. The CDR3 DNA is TGTGCCAGCAGCTTAGCTCCGACAGGGGATTCACCCCTCCACTTT. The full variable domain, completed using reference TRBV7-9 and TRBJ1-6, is DTGVSQNPRHKITKRGQNVTFRCDPISEHNRLYWYRQTLGQGPEFLTYFQNEAQLEKSRLLSDRFSAERPKGSFSTLEIQRTEQGDSAMYLCASSLAPTGDSPLHFGNGTRLTVT.

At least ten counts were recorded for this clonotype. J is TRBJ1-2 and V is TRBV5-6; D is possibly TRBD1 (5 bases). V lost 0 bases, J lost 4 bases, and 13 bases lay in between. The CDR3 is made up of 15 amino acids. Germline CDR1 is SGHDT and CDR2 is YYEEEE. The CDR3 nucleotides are TGTGCCAGCAGCTTGGCGGCAGGGAGCATCTATGGCTACACCTTC. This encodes CASSLAAGSIYGYTF.

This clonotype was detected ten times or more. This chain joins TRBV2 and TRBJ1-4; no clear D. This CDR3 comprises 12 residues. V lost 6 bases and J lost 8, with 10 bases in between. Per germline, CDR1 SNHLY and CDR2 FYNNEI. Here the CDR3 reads CASRGLGEKLFF. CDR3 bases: TGTGCCAGCAGAGGACTAGGGGAAAAACTGTTTTTT.